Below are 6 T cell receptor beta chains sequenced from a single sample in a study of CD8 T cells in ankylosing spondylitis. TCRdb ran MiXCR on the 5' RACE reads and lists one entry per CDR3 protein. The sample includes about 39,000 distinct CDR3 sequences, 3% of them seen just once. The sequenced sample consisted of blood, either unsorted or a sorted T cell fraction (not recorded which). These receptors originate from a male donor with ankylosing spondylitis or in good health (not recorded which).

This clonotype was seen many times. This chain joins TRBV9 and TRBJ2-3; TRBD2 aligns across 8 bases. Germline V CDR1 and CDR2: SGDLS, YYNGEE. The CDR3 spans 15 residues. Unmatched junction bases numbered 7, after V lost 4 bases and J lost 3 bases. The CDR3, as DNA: TGTGCCAGCAGCCCCACGGGGGGGCGTACAGATACGCAGTATTTT. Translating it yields CASSPTGGRTDTQYF.

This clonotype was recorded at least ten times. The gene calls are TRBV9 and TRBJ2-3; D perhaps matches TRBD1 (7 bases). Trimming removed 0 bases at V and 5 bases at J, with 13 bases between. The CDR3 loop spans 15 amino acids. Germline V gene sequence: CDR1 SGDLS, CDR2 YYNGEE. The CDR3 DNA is TGTGCCAGCAGCGTAGGGGTCCAGGGGGGAGATACGCAGTATTTT. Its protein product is CASSVGVQGGDTQYF.

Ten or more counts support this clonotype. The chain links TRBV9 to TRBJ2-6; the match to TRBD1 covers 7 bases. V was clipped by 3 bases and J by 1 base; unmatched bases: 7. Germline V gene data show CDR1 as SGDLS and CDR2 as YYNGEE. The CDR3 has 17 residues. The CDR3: CASSARDSRSGANVLTF. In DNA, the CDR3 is TGTGCCAGCAGCGCCCGGGACAGCCGGTCTGGGGCCAACGTCCTGACTTTC.

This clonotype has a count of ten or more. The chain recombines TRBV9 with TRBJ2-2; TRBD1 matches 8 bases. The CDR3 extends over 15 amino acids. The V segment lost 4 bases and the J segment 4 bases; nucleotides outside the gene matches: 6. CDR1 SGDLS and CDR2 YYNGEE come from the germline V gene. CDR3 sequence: CASSSRTGTTGELFF. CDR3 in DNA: TGTGCCAGCAGCTCCCGGACAGGGACCACCGGGGAGCTGTTTTTT.

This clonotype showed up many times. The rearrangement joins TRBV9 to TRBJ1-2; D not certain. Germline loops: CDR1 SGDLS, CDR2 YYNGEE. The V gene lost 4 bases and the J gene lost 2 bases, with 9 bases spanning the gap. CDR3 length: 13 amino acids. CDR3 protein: CASSPQVNYGYTF. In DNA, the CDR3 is TGTGCCAGCAGCCCTCAGGTGAACTATGGCTACACCTTC.

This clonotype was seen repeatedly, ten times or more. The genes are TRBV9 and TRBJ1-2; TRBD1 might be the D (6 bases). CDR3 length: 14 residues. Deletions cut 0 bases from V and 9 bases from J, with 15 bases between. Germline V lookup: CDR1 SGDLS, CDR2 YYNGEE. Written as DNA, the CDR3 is TGTGCCAGCAGCGTAGTTGGAGGGGGAGATCGCTACACCTTC. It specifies CASSVVGGGDRYTF.